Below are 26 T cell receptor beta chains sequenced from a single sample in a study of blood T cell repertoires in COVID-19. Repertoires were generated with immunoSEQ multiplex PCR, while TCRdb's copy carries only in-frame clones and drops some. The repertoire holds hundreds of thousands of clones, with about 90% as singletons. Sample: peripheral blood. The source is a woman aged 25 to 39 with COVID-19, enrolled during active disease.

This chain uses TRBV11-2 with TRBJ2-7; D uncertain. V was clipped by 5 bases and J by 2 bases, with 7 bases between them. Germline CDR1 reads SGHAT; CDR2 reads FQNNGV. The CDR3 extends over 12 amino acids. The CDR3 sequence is CASSPEPYEQYF. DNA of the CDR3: TGTGCCAGCAGCCCCGAGCCCTACGAGCAGTACTTC.

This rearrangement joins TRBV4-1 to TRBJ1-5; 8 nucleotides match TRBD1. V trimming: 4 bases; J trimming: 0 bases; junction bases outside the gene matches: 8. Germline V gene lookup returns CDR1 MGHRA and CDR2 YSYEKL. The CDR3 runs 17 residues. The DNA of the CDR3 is TGCGCCAGCAGCCGAGGGACAGGCTTTTATAGCAATCAGCCCCAGCATTTT. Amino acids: CASSRGTGFYSNQPQHF.

The CDR3 sequence: CATGQTGLAGDTQYF. CDR3 sequence (DNA): TGTGCCACCGGCCAGACTGGACTAGCGGGGGACACGCAGTATTTT. The V and J genes are TRBV24-1 and TRBJ2-3; 13 bases fit TRBD2. With 9 bases clipped from V and 9 bases from J, the junction kept 11 bases outside the gene matches. CDR1 is KGHDR, CDR2 SFDVKD, per germline. This CDR3 region has 15 residues.

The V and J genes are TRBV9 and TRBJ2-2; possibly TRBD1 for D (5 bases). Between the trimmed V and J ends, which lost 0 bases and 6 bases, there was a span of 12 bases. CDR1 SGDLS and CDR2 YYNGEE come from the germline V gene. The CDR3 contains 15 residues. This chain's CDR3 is CASSVAPGRAGELFF. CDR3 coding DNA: TGTGCCAGCAGCGTAGCCCCGGGCAGGGCCGGGGAGCTGTTTTTT. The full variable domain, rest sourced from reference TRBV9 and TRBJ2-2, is DSGVTQTPKHLITATGQRVTLRCSPRSGDLSVYWYQQSLDQGLQFLIQYYNGEERAKGNILERFSAQQFPDLHSELNLSSLELGDSALYFCASSVAPGRAGELFFGEGSRLTVL.

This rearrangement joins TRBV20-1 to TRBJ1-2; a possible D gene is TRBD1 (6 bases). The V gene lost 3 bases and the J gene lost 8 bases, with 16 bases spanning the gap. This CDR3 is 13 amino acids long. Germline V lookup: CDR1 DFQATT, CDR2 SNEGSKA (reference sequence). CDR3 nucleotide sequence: TGCAGTGCTAGTGGGGCAGGGGAGGGAGGCTACACCTTC. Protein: CSASGAGEGGYTF.

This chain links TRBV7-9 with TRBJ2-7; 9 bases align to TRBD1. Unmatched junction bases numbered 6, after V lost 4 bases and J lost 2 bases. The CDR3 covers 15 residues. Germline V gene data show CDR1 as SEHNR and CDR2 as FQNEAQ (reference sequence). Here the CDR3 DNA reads TGTGCCAGCAGCTCCACCGGGACAGGGACCTACGAGCAGTACTTC. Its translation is CASSSTGTGTYEQYF.

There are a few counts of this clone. CDR3 nucleotide sequence: TGTGCCACGCAGATCCCGAACACTGAAGCTTTCTTT. It yields the protein CATQIPNTEAFF. The V gene is TRBV15, the J gene TRBJ1-1; the D is unclear. The germline gives CDR1 LNHNV, CDR2 YYDKDF (reference sequence). The CDR3 loop spans 12 amino acids. Trimming removed 9 bases at V and 1 base at J, with 9 bases between.

The CDR3 is CASSPGGTASYEQYF. In DNA form, the CDR3 reads TGTGCCAGCAGCCCAGGTGGGACAGCATCCTACGAGCAGTACTTC. The chain employs TRBV9 and TRBJ2-7; 7 positions agree with TRBD1. The CDR3 covers 15 residues. V trimming: 4 bases; J trimming: 1 base; junction bases outside the gene matches: 8. Germline V gene sequence: CDR1 SGDLS, CDR2 YYNGEE.

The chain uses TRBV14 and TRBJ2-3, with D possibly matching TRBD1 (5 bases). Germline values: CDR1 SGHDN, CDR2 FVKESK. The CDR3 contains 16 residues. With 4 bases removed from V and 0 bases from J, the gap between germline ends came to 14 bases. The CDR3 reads CASSPSRGRSTDTQYF. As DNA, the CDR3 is TGTGCCAGCAGCCCCTCTAGGGGTAGGAGCACAGATACGCAGTATTTT.

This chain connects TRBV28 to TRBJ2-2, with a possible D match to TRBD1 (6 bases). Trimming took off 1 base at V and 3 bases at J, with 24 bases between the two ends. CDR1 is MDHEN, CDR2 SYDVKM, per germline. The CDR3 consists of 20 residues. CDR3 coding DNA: TGTGCCAGCAGTTTATATCCCACAACCAGTTCTGGGGGCGACACCGGGGAGCTGTTTTTT. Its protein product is CASSLYPTTSSGGDTGELFF.

DNA for the CDR3: TGTGCCAGCAGCTCTTGGGGGACAGGGGGCTCCTACGAGCAGTACTTC. Translating it yields CASSSWGTGGSYEQYF. The genes are TRBV11-2 and TRBJ2-7, with TRBD1 matching 11 bases. Germline lookup yields CDR1 SGHAT and CDR2 FQNNGV. V lost 4 bases and J lost 0; bases outside the gene matches: 5. The CDR3 runs to 16 residues.

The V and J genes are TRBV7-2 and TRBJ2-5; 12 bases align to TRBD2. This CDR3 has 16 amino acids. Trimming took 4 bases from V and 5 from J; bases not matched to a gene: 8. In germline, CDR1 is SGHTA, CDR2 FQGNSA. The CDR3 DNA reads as TGTGCCAGCAGCTCATCTAGCGGGGGGGCACGGGAGACCCAGTACTTC. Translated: CASSSSSGGARETQYF.

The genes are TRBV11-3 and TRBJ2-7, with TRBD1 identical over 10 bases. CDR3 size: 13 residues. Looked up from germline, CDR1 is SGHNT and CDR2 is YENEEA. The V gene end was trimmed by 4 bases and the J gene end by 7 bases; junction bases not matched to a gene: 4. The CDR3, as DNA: TGTGCCAGCAGCTCGGGACAGGGGACTGAGCAGTACGTC. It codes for CASSSGQGTEQYV.

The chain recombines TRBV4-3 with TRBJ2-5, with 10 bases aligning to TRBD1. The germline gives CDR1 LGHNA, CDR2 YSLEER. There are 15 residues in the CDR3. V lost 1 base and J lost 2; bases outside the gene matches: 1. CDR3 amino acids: CASSQGTGGQETQYF. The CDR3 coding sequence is TGCGCCAGCAGCCAAGGGACAGGGGGTCAAGAGACCCAGTACTTC.

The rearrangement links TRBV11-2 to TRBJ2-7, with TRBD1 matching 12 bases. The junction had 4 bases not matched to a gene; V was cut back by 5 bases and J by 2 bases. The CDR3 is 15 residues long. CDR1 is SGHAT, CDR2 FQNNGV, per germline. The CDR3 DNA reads TGTGCCAGCAGCCCGGGACAGGGGGCCCCCTACGAGCAGTACGTC. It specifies CASSPGQGAPYEQYV.

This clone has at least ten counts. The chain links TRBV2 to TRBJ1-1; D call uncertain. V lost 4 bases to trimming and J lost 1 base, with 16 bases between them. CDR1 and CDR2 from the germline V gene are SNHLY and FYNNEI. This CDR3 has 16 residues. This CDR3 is CASSANMGQTNTEAFF. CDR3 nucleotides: TGTGCCAGCAGTGCAAACATGGGCCAGACGAACACTGAAGCTTTCTTT.

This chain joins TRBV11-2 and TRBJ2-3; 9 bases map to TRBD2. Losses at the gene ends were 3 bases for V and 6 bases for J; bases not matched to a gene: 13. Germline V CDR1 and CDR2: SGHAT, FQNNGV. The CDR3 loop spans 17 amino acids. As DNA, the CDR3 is TGTGCCAGCAGCTTTTATGCGGGAGGGCCCCCGGGGGATACGCAGTATTTT. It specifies CASSFYAGGPPGDTQYF. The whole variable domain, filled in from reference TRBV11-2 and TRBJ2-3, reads EAGVAQSPRYKIIEKRQSVAFWCNPISGHATLYWYQQILGQGPKLLIQFQNNGVVDDSQLPKDRFSAERLKGVDSTLKIQPAKLEDSAVYLCASSFYAGGPPGDTQYFGPGTRLTVL.

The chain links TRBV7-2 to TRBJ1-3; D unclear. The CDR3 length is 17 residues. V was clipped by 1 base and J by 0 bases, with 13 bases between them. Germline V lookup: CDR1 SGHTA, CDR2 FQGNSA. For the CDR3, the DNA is TGTGCCAGCAGCTTAGTTAGGTGGAGCGACTCTGGAAACACCATATATTTT. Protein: CASSLVRWSDSGNTIYF. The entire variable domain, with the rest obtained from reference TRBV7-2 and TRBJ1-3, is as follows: GAGVSQSPSNKVTEKGKDVELRCDPISGHTALYWYRQSLGQGLEFLIYFQGNSAPDKSGLPSDRFSAERTGGSVSTLTIQRTQQEDSAVYLCASSLVRWSDSGNTIYFGEGSWLTVV.

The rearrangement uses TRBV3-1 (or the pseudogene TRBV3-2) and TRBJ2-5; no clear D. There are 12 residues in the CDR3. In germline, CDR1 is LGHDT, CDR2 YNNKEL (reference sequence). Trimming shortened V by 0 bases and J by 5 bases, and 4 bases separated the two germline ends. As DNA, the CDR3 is TGTGCCAGCAGCCAAGAGAGGGAGACCCAGTACTTC. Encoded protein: CASSQERETQYF.

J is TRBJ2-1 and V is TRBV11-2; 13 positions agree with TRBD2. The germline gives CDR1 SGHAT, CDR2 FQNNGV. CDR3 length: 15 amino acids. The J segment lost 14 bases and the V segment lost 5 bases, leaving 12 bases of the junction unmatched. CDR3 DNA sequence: TGTGCCAGCAGCCATAACAGGGGGACTAGCGGGGTGGAGTTCTTC. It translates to CASSHNRGTSGVEFF.

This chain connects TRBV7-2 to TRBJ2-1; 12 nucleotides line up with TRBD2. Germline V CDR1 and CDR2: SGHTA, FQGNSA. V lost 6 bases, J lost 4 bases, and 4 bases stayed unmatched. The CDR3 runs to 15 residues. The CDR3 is CASSPTSGGYNEQFF. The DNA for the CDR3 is TGTGCCAGCAGTCCAACTAGCGGGGGGTACAATGAGCAGTTCTTC.

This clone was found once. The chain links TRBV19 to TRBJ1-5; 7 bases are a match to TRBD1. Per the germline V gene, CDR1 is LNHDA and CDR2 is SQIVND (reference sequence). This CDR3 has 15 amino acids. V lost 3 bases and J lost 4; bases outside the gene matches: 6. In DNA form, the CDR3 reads TGTGCCAGTAGTATGAGGACAGGATGGAATCAGCCCCAGCATTTT. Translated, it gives CASSMRTGWNQPQHF.

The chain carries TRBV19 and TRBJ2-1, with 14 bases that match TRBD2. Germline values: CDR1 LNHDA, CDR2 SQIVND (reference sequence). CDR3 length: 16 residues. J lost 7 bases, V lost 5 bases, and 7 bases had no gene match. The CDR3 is CASSAGTSGSGNEQFF. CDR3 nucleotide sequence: TGTGCCAGTAGTGCCGGGACTAGCGGGAGTGGGAATGAGCAGTTCTTC.

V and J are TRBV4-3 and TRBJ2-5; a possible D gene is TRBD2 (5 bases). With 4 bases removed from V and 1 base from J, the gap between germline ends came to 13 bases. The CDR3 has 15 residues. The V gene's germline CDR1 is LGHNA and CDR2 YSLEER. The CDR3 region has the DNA TGCGCCAGCAGCCCGGAGGTATTGGCCCAAGAGACCCAGTACTTC. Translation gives CASSPEVLAQETQYF.

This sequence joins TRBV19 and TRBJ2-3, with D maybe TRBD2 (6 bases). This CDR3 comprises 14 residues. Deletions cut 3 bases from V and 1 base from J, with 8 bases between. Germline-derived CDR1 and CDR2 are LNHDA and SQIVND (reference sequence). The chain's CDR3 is CASSIQRGTDTQYF. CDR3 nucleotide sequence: TGTGCCAGTAGTATTCAGCGGGGCACAGATACGCAGTATTTT.

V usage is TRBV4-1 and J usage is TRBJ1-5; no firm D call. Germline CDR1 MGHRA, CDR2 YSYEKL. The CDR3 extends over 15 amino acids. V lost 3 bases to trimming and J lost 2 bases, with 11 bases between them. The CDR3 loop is CASSQVLLGNQPQHF. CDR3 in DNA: TGCGCCAGCAGCCAGGTGCTACTGGGCAATCAGCCCCAGCATTTT.